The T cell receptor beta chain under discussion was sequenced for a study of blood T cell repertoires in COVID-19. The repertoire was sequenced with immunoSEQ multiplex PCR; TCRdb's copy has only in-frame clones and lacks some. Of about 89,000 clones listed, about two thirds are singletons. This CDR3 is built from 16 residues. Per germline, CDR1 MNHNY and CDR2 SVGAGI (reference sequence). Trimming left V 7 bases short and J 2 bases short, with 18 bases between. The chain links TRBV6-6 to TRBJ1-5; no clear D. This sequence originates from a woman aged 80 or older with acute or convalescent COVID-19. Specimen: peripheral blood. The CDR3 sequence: CASIQVGESGNQPQHF. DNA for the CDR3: TGTGCCAGCATCCAAGTCGGGGAGTCCGGCAATCAGCCCCAGCATTTT.